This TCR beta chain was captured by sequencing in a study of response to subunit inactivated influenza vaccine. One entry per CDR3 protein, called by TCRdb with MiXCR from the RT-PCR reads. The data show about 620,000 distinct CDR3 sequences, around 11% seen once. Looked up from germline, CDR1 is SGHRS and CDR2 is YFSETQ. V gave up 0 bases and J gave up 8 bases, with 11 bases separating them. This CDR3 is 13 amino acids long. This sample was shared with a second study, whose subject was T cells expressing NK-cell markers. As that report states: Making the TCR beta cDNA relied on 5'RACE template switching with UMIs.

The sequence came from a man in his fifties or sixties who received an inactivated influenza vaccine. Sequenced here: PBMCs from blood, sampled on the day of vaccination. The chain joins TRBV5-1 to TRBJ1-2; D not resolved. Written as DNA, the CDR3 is TGCGCCAGCAGCTTGGGCCTAAAGGGCGGCTACACCTTC. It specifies CASSLGLKGGYTF.